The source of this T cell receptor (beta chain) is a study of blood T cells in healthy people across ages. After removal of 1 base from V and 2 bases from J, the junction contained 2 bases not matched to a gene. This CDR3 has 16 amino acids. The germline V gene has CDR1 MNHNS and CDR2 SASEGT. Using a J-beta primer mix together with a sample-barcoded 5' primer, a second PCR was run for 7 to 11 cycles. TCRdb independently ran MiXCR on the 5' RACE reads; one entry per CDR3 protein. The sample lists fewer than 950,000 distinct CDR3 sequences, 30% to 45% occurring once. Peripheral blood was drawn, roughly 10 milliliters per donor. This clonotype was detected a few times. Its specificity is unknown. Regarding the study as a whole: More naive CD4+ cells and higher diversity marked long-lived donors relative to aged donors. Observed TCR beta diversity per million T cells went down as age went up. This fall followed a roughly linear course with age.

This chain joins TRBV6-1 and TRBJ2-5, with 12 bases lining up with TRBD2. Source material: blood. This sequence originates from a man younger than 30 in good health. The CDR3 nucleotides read TGTGCCAGCAGTGAAGATCTAGCGGGGGGGCAAGAGACCCAGTACTTC. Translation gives CASSEDLAGGQETQYF.